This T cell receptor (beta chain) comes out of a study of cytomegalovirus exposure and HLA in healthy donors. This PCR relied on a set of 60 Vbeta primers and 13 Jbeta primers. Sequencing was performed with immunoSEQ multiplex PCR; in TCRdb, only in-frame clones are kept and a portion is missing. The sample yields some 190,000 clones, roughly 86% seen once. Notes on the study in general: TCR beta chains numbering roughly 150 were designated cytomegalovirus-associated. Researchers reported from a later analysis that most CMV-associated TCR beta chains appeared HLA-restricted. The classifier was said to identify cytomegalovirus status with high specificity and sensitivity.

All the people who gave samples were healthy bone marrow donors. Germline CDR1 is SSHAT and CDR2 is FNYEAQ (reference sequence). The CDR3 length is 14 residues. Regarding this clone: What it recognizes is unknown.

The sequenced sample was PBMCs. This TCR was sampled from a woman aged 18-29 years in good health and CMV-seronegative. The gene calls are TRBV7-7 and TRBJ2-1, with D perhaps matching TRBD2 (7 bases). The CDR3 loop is CVTGSGGAENEQFF. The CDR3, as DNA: TGTGTTACGGGGTCTGGGGGGGCAGAAAATGAGCAGTTCTTC.